Listed below are T cell receptor beta chains from one sample, sequenced in a study of blood T cell repertoires in COVID-19. The protocol was immunoSEQ multiplex PCR, while the TCRdb copy is restricted to in-frame clones and leaves out a portion. Of about 78,000 clones listed, roughly 85% are singletons. Specimen: peripheral blood. Receptors originate from a woman of 80 years or more with active or convalescent COVID-19. Both conserved end residues are part of each CDR3. D genes are given only for firm matches. Some rows mark clone size as missing; the rest say once, few, many or name a class of expanded clone.

size: NA
J: TRBJ2-7
V: TRBV28
D: TRBD1
DNA: TGTGCCAGCAGTCTCGGGACAGGGCTCTACGAGCAGTACTTC
CDR3: CASSLGTGLYEQYF

size: NA
J: TRBJ2-3
V: TRBV20-1
D: TRBD2
DNA: TGCAGTGCTAGTAGCGGGGAGGGCACAGATACGCAGTATTTT
CDR3: CSASSGEGTDTQYF

size: NA
J: TRBJ1-5
V: TRBV6-5
D: TRBD1
DNA: TGTGCCAGCAGTCGGGGGACAGGGGGGGTTCAGCCCCAGCATTTT
CDR3: CASSRGTGGVQPQHF

size: NA
J: TRBJ2-7
V: TRBV6-6
D: TRBD1
DNA: TGTGCCAGCAGCCCAAGGGACAGGGACCACGAGCAGTACTTC
CDR3: CASSPRDRDHEQYF

size: few
J: TRBJ2-7
V: TRBV7-9
D: NA
DNA: TGTGCCAGCAGCTTGGAGAGCGAGCAGTACTTC
CDR3: CASSLESEQYF

size: NA
J: TRBJ2-5
V: TRBV29-1
D: TRBD2
DNA: TGCAGCGCAAGCGGGGCCCAAGAGACCCAGTACTTC
CDR3: CSASGAQETQYF

size: NA
J: TRBJ1-1
V: TRBV5-5
D: TRBD1
DNA: TGTGCCAGCAGCTTCGGACAGGTGAACACTGAAGCTTTCTTT
CDR3: CASSFGQVNTEAFF

size: NA
J: TRBJ2-7
V: TRBV7-3
D: TRBD2
DNA: TGTGCCAGCAGCTTGGGGTTCGGACTAGCGGGGGATGAGCAGTACTTC
CDR3: CASSLGFGLAGDEQYF

size: NA
J: TRBJ2-3
V: TRBV6-5
D: TRBD2
DNA: TGTGCCAGCAGTTACGTTGCTAGCGGGGGTACGCAGTATTTT
CDR3: CASSYVASGGTQYF

size: NA
J: TRBJ1-2
V: TRBV28
D: NA
DNA: TGTGCCAGCAGGGGGACACCCTCGAACGGCTATGGCTACACCTTC
CDR3: CASRGTPSNGYGYTF

size: few
J: TRBJ2-3
V: TRBV4-1
D: TRBD1
DNA: TGCGCCAGCAGCCAAATGGCCGGGACAGTCCCGACTAGCACAGATACGCAGTATTTT
CDR3: CASSQMAGTVPTSTDTQYF

size: few
J: TRBJ1-2
V: TRBV10-3
D: NA
DNA: TGTGCCCAAACAATTGCAGAAAAGTTCTATGGCTACACCTTC
CDR3: CAQTIAEKFYGYTF

size: NA
J: TRBJ1-3
V: TRBV11-2
D: TRBD1
DNA: TGTGCCAGCAGCTCAATGCCGGGACAGGGTTTGGGTTCTGGAAACACCATATATTTT
CDR3: CASSSMPGQGLGSGNTIYF

size: NA
J: TRBJ2-1
V: TRBV12-3/TRBV12-4
D: NA
DNA: TGTGCCAGCAGTTTAGGTCCGAATGAGCAGTTCTTC
CDR3: CASSLGPNEQFF

size: few
J: TRBJ1-2
V: TRBV5-4
D: TRBD1
DNA: TGTGCCAGCAGCTTGCGGCGACAGGGGGCCGGTGGCTACACCTTC
CDR3: CASSLRRQGAGGYTF

size: NA
J: TRBJ2-3
V: TRBV14
D: TRBD2
DNA: TGTGCCAGCAGCCACCTACTAGCGGGGCACACAGATACGCAGTATTTT
CDR3: CASSHLLAGHTDTQYF

size: NA
J: TRBJ2-1
V: TRBV6-2/TRBV6-3
D: TRBD1
DNA: TGTGCCAGCAGTCCATACAGGGGCCAATTTTACAATGAGCAGTTCTTC
CDR3: CASSPYRGQFYNEQFF

size: NA
J: TRBJ2-3
V: TRBV7-9
D: TRBD1
DNA: TGTGCCAGCAGCCGGGGGACAGGTGGGTGGGATACGCAGTATTTT
CDR3: CASSRGTGGWDTQYF

size: NA
J: TRBJ2-1
V: TRBV2
D: NA
DNA: TGTGCCAGCAGTGATGACAGGTATACCTCCTACAATGAGCAGTTCTTC
CDR3: CASSDDRYTSYNEQFF

size: few
J: TRBJ2-2
V: TRBV7-9
D: NA
DNA: TGTGCCAGCAGCTTGACAGGAGCGGCCGGGGAGCTGTTTTTT
CDR3: CASSLTGAAGELFF

size: NA
J: TRBJ2-4
V: TRBV24-1
D: TRBD1
DNA: TGTGCCACCAGTGATCGTCGGGACAGGGATAAAAACATTCAGTACTTC
CDR3: CATSDRRDRDKNIQYF

size: few
J: TRBJ1-4
V: TRBV5-1
D: NA
DNA: TGCGCCAGCAGCTTGGAAAGGGGCAATGAAAAACTGTTTTTT
CDR3: CASSLERGNEKLFF

size: NA
J: TRBJ2-7
V: TRBV5-1
D: NA
DNA: TGCGCCAGCAGCTTGAGAGGCAGTAACTACGAGCAGTACTTC
CDR3: CASSLRGSNYEQYF

size: once
J: TRBJ2-2
V: TRBV4-3
D: NA
DNA: TGCGCCAGCAGCCAAGAAGCAGGATCGGTCGTCTCGGACACCGGGGAGCTGTTTTTT
CDR3: CASSQEAGSVVSDTGELFF

size: once
J: TRBJ2-3
V: TRBV24-1
D: NA
DNA: TGTGCCACCAGTGCAACGGGACTGGAGGGGATAGATACGCAGTATTTT
CDR3: CATSATGLEGIDTQYF

size: NA
J: TRBJ2-5
V: TRBV9
D: TRBD2
DNA: TGTGCCAGCAGCGTAGGGTCGGCTAGCGGGAGTGAGACCCAGTACTTC
CDR3: CASSVGSASGSETQYF

size: few
J: TRBJ2-2
V: TRBV7-2
D: TRBD1
DNA: TGTGCCAGCAGCCCAGGGGGCCGGGGCACCGGGGAGCTGTTTTTT
CDR3: CASSPGGRGTGELFF

size: NA
J: TRBJ1-1
V: TRBV25-1
D: NA
DNA: TGTGCCAGCACCACAAGGAACACTGAAGCTTTCTTT
CDR3: CASTTRNTEAFF

size: NA
J: TRBJ2-7
V: TRBV6-5
D: TRBD2
DNA: TGTGCCAGCAGAACGACTAGCGGGGGCTACGAGCAGTACTTC
CDR3: CASRTTSGGYEQYF

size: NA
J: TRBJ2-3
V: TRBV27
D: TRBD2
DNA: TGTGCCAGCAGTTTAGCTCGACTAGCACCGGGTTCGCAGTATTTT
CDR3: CASSLARLAPGSQYF

size: NA
J: TRBJ2-2
V: TRBV3-1/TRBV3-2
D: NA
DNA: TGTGCCAGCAGCCGGCGGGTGGTGGCGAACACCGGGGAGCTGTTTTTT
CDR3: CASSRRVVANTGELFF

size: NA
J: TRBJ1-1
V: TRBV19
D: TRBD1
DNA: TGTGCCAGTATTCTTTACAGGGGTGGGAACACTGAAGCTTTCTTT
CDR3: CASILYRGGNTEAFF

size: NA
J: TRBJ1-5
V: TRBV28
D: NA
DNA: TGTGCCAGCAGTAGTCAGGGGATTAGCAATCAGCCCCAGCATTTT
CDR3: CASSSQGISNQPQHF

size: NA
J: TRBJ2-1
V: TRBV5-4
D: TRBD1
DNA: TGTGCCAGCAGCACGACAGGGGCCAATTCCAATGAGCAGTTCTTC
CDR3: CASSTTGANSNEQFF

size: NA
J: TRBJ1-6
V: TRBV18
D: NA
DNA: TGTGCCAGCGCTCAACAAACAGGAACAGTGAATTCACCCCTCCACTTT
CDR3: CASAQQTGTVNSPLHF

size: NA
J: TRBJ2-7
V: TRBV4-3
D: TRBD1
DNA: TGCGCCAGCAGCCAAGGGGGGACAGGTCTTTCCTACGAGCAGTACTTC
CDR3: CASSQGGTGLSYEQYF

size: NA
J: TRBJ1-1
V: TRBV10-3
D: NA
DNA: TGTGCCATCACGCACACAGTCAACCTGAACACTGAAGCTTTCTTT
CDR3: CAITHTVNLNTEAFF

size: NA
J: TRBJ1-4
V: TRBV2
D: TRBD1
DNA: TGTGCCGGCCGGGGACAGGGGGCAACTAATGAAAAACTGTTTTTT
CDR3: CAGRGQGATNEKLFF

size: NA
J: TRBJ1-2
V: TRBV6-5
D: NA
DNA: TGTGCCAGCAGGCCGGGGAAGGGTGGCTACACCTTC
CDR3: CASRPGKGGYTF

size: NA
J: TRBJ2-3
V: TRBV9
D: NA
DNA: TGTGCCAGCAGCCCTCCGGGACTTGGTGGGACGCAGTATTTT
CDR3: CASSPPGLGGTQYF

size: NA
J: TRBJ2-7
V: TRBV11-3
D: TRBD1
DNA: TGTGCCAGCAGCATTGGACAGGGGCCTTTTGACGAGCAGTACTTC
CDR3: CASSIGQGPFDEQYF

size: NA
J: TRBJ1-1
V: TRBV6-2/TRBV6-3
D: NA
DNA: TGTGCCAGCAGTTACTCTCGGGGGGCGGACACTGAAGCTTTCTTT
CDR3: CASSYSRGADTEAFF

size: NA
J: TRBJ2-2
V: TRBV29-1
D: TRBD2
DNA: TGCAGCGCCCGACGGACTAGCGGGAGCGGTGAGCTGTTTTTT
CDR3: CSARRTSGSGELFF

size: once
J: TRBJ1-1
V: TRBV19
D: NA
DNA: TGTGCCAGTAGTGTGACAGGTGGTCTGAACACTGAAGCTTTCTTT
CDR3: CASSVTGGLNTEAFF

size: NA
J: TRBJ1-6
V: TRBV10-1
D: TRBD1
DNA: TGCGCCAGCAGTCCGGGACAGGGGACTTCACCCCTCCACTTT
CDR3: CASSPGQGTSPLHF

size: NA
J: TRBJ1-2
V: TRBV28
D: TRBD1
DNA: TGTGCCAGCAGTTCTCGACAGGGGGGGGATTATGGCTACACCTTC
CDR3: CASSSRQGGDYGYTF